These 10 T cell receptor beta chains were sequenced from one sample in a study of identical twins. TCRdb redid the calling of the 5' RACE reads with MiXCR, one entry per CDR3 protein. The profile shows some 190,000 distinct CDR3 sequences, 15% to 20% of them singletons. The same sample was also studied in work on T cells expressing NK-cell markers.

Sequences were obtained from CD8+ T cells sorted from blood. These receptors were obtained from a woman younger than 35 in good health.

This clonotype has a handful of counts. The rearrangement links TRBV7-2 to TRBJ2-2, with 12 bases lining up with TRBD2. The CDR3 consists of 15 residues. With V trimmed by 5 bases and J by 7 bases, 5 bases remained unmatched. The germline V gene has CDR1 SGHTA and CDR2 FQGNSA. The CDR3 region has the DNA TGTGCCAGCAGCGCTAGCGGGGGGGCGATCGGGGAGCTGTTTTTT. Its translation is CASSASGGAIGELFF.

This clonotype was counted a few times. The chain links TRBV27 to TRBJ2-3; D not certain. Germline V gene data show CDR1 as MNHEY and CDR2 as SMNVEV (reference sequence). This CDR3 is 14 amino acids long. V was pared by 3 bases and J by 2 bases, with 9 bases between. CDR3 sequence reads: CASSFGQNTDTQYF. In DNA form, the CDR3 reads TGTGCCAGCAGTTTTGGGCAGAACACAGATACGCAGTATTTT.

This clonotype has a count of ten or more. The chain joins TRBV12-3 or TRBV12-4 to TRBJ1-2; no clear D gene. The CDR3 covers 14 residues. V was trimmed by 2 bases and J by 4 bases, leaving 11 bases between them. The CDR3 sequence is CASSLPGLGYGYTF. The CDR3 DNA sequence: TGTGCCAGCAGTTTACCCGGGCTGGGCTATGGCTACACCTTC.

This chain joins TRBV11-2 and TRBJ2-7, with D uncertain. Trimming cost V 2 bases and J 2 bases, with 7 bases left between them. Germline CDR1 reads SGHAT; CDR2 reads FQNNGV. This CDR3 spans 13 amino acids. CDR3 amino acids: CASSLHFAYEQYF. In nucleotides, the CDR3 is TGTGCCAGCAGCTTACACTTCGCCTACGAGCAGTACTTC.

This clonotype has more than one count but fewer than ten. The chain carries TRBV9 and TRBJ1-1, with D possibly TRBD1 on 6 matching bases. This CDR3 spans 15 amino acids. The germline gives CDR1 SGDLS, CDR2 YYNGEE. Trimming removed 6 bases at V and 4 bases at J, with 19 bases between. CDR3 sequence: CASTPIRGRATEAFF. CDR3 coding DNA: TGTGCCAGCACCCCGATCAGGGGAAGGGCCACTGAAGCTTTCTTT.

This clonotype was seen more than once but under ten times. The chain links TRBV21-1 to TRBJ1-1; TRBD1, the table's D call, was not compared with the DNA. TRBV21-1 is shown as a pseudogene. The CDR3 loop spans 13 amino acids. The CDR3: CASSKDPRERAFF. CDR3 DNA sequence: TGTGCCAGCAGCAAAGATCCCAGGGAGCGAGCTTTCTTT.

This clonotype was detected a few times. In DNA form, the CDR3 reads TGCGCCAGCAGGGCTAGCGGGGGGGACGCAGATACGCAGTATTTT. Translation gives CASRASGGDADTQYF. The chain couples TRBV10-2 to TRBJ2-3, with 12 bases aligning to TRBD2. V gave up 6 bases and J gave up 4 bases; unmatched junction bases: 5. Germline V CDR1 and CDR2: WSHSY, SAAADI. The CDR3 spans 15 residues.

The chain has TRBV7-9 and TRBJ2-1, with TRBD2 identical over 9 bases. The V gene end was trimmed by 5 bases and the J gene end by 7 bases; junction bases not matched to a gene: 12. Germline assignment: CDR1 SEHNR and CDR2 FQNEAQ (reference sequence). This CDR3 is 16 amino acids long. The CDR3 protein is CASSLSGRVGYNEQFF. CDR3 coding DNA: TGTGCCAGCAGCCTTAGCGGGAGAGTTGGATATAATGAGCAGTTCTTC.

This clonotype was observed a few times. The chain uses TRBV5-1 and TRBJ1-1; no reliable D call. There are 13 residues in the CDR3. Germline V gene lookup returns CDR1 SGHRS and CDR2 YFSETQ. V gave up 5 bases and J gave up 1 base, with 9 bases separating them. The CDR3 region has the DNA TGCGCCAGCAGAAGGGAGTGGAACACTGAAGCTTTCTTT. Amino acids: CASRREWNTEAFF.

This clonotype turned up a few times. The CDR3 sequence is CASSEYPRHKQFF. CDR3 sequence (DNA): TGTGCCAGCAGTGAATATCCGCGGCATAAGCAGTTCTTC. The V and J genes are TRBV25-1 and TRBJ2-1; no clear D. The CDR3 consists of 13 residues. With 0 bases removed from V and 11 bases from J, the gap between germline ends came to 11 bases. The germline gives CDR1 MGHDK, CDR2 SYGVNS.